The source of this T cell receptor (beta chain) is a study of T-cell reconstitution after alpha-beta-depleted transplantation in children (dated by TCRdb to 2016 to 2017). Turning to the overall study: Using TCR repertoire profiling, the study quantitatively followed how T-cell immune reconstitution unfolded in children after TCRalphabeta/CD19-depleted allogeneic hematopoietic cell transplantation.

The junction carries 15 bases between V and J, which are trimmed by 4 bases and 6 bases respectively. The germline V gene (reference sequence) supplies CDR1 SEHNR and CDR2 FQNEAQ. From cysteine to phenylalanine, the CDR3 is 14 amino acids long. Just CDR3 DNA is preserved here, 42 bases in frame from base 1. In regard to this clonotype: Its antigen has not been determined. No base-level quality is on record; no much larger clone is a single base apart.

Library preparation used PCR. Sequencing instrument: Illumina HiSeq 2500. TCR library preparation used molecular barcoding, with unique molecular identifiers applied to normalize quantification of the TCRbeta repertoire. TCRdb trimmed the raw reads at Q25, called clones with MiXCR and kept productive beta chains. Each entry merges the rows of one CDR3 protein and shows their most common DNA and genes. This sample is represented by some 250,000 distinct CDR3 sequences; around 13% of them were singletons. The ten largest make up over 2.5% of the sample. The chain is encoded by TRBV7-9 joined to TRBJ1-1; the D gene is possibly TRBD1, with 6 bases matching. The input for sequencing was PBMCs from the stem cell graft donor, taken from the stem cell graft. The TCR sequence derives from a human donor who donated a stem cell graft to a child with acute lymphoblastic leukemia. The CDR3 sequence is CASSSWDMIAEAFF. In nucleotides, the sequence is TGTGCCAGCAGCTCCTGGGACATGATTGCTGAAGCTTTCTTT.